This T cell receptor (beta chain) was identified during a study of OX40 agonist ivuxolimab in advanced cancers. General observations from the study: CD4+ T cells averaged fewer expanded clones than CD8+ T cells.

The ends were cut back, 2 bases at V and 5 bases at J, with 8 bases in the middle. From germline, CDR1 is SGHVS and CDR2 FQNEAQ. CDR3 length: 13 amino acids. TCRdb's copy holds only in-frame clones and misses some; the assay was immunoSEQ multiplex PCR. There are approximately 69,000 clones in the sample; roughly 80% occur only once, and approximately 8.7% lies in the top ten. In regard to this clone: Its antigen remains unidentified.

This clonotype originated in an adult with an advanced solid tumor such as melanoma, head and neck, liver or kidney cancer. The source was CD4+ or CD8+ T cells sorted from blood, collected in a trial of the OX40 agonist ivuxolimab. V is TRBV7-8 and J is TRBJ2-3, with D hard to call. CDR3 DNA: TGTGCCAGCAGCTTATCGGCCCTAGATACGCAGTATTTT. It specifies CASSLSALDTQYF.